The T cell receptor beta chain under discussion was sequenced for a study of CD8+ T cells in alopecia areata (dated by TCRdb to between 2017 and 2018). Regarding the research as a whole: Treated patients were enrolled in an open-label pilot trial of oral tofacitinib, 5 to 10 mg twice daily, for moderate-to-severe alopecia areata. Scalp tissue and sorted CD4+ and CD8+ peripheral blood T cells from patchy and totalis/universalis alopecia areata patients and from healthy controls were covered by human TCRbeta sequencing. RNA came from the PAXgene miRNA kit for fixed scalp, the miRNeasy kit for PBMCs, and the RNeasy kit for mouse skin. To study T cell clonal expansion in alopecia areata, the researchers applied high-throughput TCRbeta sequencing to both the C3H/HeJ mouse model and human patients. Tofacitinib was administered for 6 to 18 months, and 6 months of follow-up off drug were then conducted to assess delayed response and recurrence. TCRbeta CDR3 regions were amplified by immunoSEQ multiplex PCR with 35 Vbeta forward and 13 Jbeta reverse primers. Scalp clonality was compared across normal scalp (n=4), patchy alopecia areata scalp (n=8), and alopecia totalis/universalis scalp (n=8). Patients on tofacitinib were biopsied at baseline and after 4 and 24 weeks of treatment, and several of the patients also had a later scalp biopsy. Results the study describes overall, beyond this receptor: Unlike mouse skin, which is dominated by gammadelta T cells, normal human skin has resident alphabeta T cells that are also sequenced, and this complicates analysis of the scalp TCR repertoire. Lesional scalp, especially in alopecia totalis/universalis, showed higher clonality and more expanded CD8+ clones than normal scalp, suggesting antigenic drive. Shared TCR sequences between patients were less evident than in mice, which may be partly attributable to HLA diversity in the patient population.

The library was produced with the immunoSEQ multiplex PCR assay. To provide template for TCR sequencing, every sample had RNA extracted and reverse transcribed into cDNA. First-strand cDNA was synthesized with SuperScript III using a 2:1 mix of oligo-dT and random hexamers. A synthetic immune receptor repertoire was used to gauge amplification bias, and whatever bias remained was removed computationally. From the authors' description of their analysis: Raw reads were preprocessed to remove errors, and CDR3 was defined by IMGT conventions from the conserved cysteine to phenylalanine. Clonality was computed as 1 minus the Shannon entropy, with the entropy normalized by log2 of the number of productive unique TCRs. Whether each scalp clone was CD4 or CD8 was inferred by checking scalp TCRbeta sequences against the CD4 and CD8 repertoires from sorted blood. In TCRdb, the immuneACCESS table is reduced to in-frame sequences with V and J assigned. These tables do not hold every clone; where another copy was compared, an unresolved V gene accounts for under half, and the others remain unexplained. That table gives V, J and clone size, and the DNA gave D and trimming. The sample table shows about 150,000 clones, and 40% to 60% are seen once. The ten biggest clones cover 15% to 20% of the sample.

Note on this clone: Its antigen is still unknown. No base-level quality is on record; no much larger clone is a single base apart.

Germline trimming: 3 bases from V, 7 bases from J; junction bases outside gene matches: 2. The CDR3 runs 14 residues from the cysteine to the phenylalanine. Of all the DNA, just the CDR3 is kept, 42 bases in frame from base 1. CDR1 MNHNS and CDR2 SASEGT are derived from the germline V gene. According to the study, the label for this sample's time point signals: baseline before oral tofacitinib. Lesional scalp punch biopsies and peripheral blood were obtained from alopecia areata patients. PBMCs were isolated by density centrifugation and stained for CD3, CD4 and CD8, and CD4+ and CD8+ T cells were sorted on a FACSAria.

The sample here was CD8+ T cells sorted from blood, taken at week 0. The TCR sequence derives from a human donor with alopecia areata. Recombination linked TRBV6-1 to TRBJ1-6; TRBD1 fits 8 bases in the junction. At the DNA level, the sequence is TGTGCCAGCAGTGACCACAGGGGGAATTCACCCCTCCACTTT. Its translation reads: CASSDHRGNSPLHF.